This T cell receptor beta chain stems from a study of shared clonotypes between healthy human individuals. CDR3 size: 14 residues. The germline V and J ends were trimmed by 5 bases and 0 bases, with 10 bases remaining between them. The germline V gene has CDR1 SGHAT and CDR2 FQNNGV. Splitting the CD4+ cells yielded a CD45RA+ naive subset and a CD45RA-negative memory subset. The run depth of the assay was deep. Sequencing was performed with immunoSEQ multiplex PCR; in TCRdb, only in-frame clones are kept and a portion is missing. Seen here are fewer than 3 million clones, 85% to 95% observed once, and the top ten hold 0.3% to 0.4%.

The sequenced sample was naive CD4+ T cells from PBMCs. Regarding subset: CD45RA+ positively selected. J is TRBJ1-2 and V is TRBV11-2; D not certain. The sequence came from a man aged 18 to 29 in good health. Some clones in this sample may be carry-over from other donors' samples. CDR3 coding DNA: TGTGCCAGCAGCCCGGGAGCGGCTAACTATGGCTACACCTTC. Translation: CASSPGAANYGYTF.